The next 8 T cell receptor beta chains were all read from a single sample in a study of OX40 agonist ivuxolimab in advanced cancers. Profiled with immunoSEQ multiplex PCR; TCRdb holds only in-frame clones, not every one. Here the sample spans some 10,000 clones, approximately 86% being singletons. The sequences come from CD4+ or CD8+ T cells sorted from blood, collected in a trial of the OX40 agonist ivuxolimab. The receptor set was obtained from an adult with an advanced solid tumor such as melanoma, head and neck, liver or kidney cancer.

In its sample, this clone was seen a few times. In nucleotides, the CDR3 is TGCGCCAGCAGCCAAGATCCGGTAATCCACTACGAGCAGTACTTC. Protein: CASSQDPVIHYEQYF. This chain connects TRBV4-3 to TRBJ2-7; D is ambiguous. The germline V gene encodes CDR1 LGHNA and CDR2 YSLEER. Trimming removed 0 bases at V and 3 bases at J, with 12 bases between. CDR3 length: 15 residues.

The rearrangement joins TRBV7-9 to TRBJ1-5, with D perhaps TRBD1 (6 bases). This CDR3 is built from 15 residues. Deletions cut 4 bases from V and 3 bases from J, with 13 bases between. Germline CDR1 reads SEHNR; CDR2 reads FQNEAQ (reference sequence). CDR3 protein: CASSSNRVPNQPQHF. As DNA, the CDR3 is TGTGCCAGCAGCTCAAACAGGGTTCCCAATCAGCCCCAGCATTTT.

The V and J genes are TRBV27 and TRBJ2-1, with D tentatively TRBD2 (6 bases). The CDR3 is 13 residues long. V lost 0 bases and J lost 7, with 7 bases in between. Germline CDR1 reads MNHEY; CDR2 reads SMNVEV (reference sequence). CDR3 amino acids: CASSLSAGNEQFF. CDR3 bases: TGTGCCAGCAGTTTATCGGCGGGAAATGAGCAGTTCTTC.

The chain couples TRBV28 to TRBJ1-2; D is unclear. V lost 3 bases, J lost 0 bases, and 5 bases lay in between. There are 13 residues in the CDR3. Germline V gene lookup returns CDR1 MDHEN and CDR2 SYDVKM. The CDR3 reads CASSLRANYGYTF. DNA of the CDR3: TGTGCCAGCAGTTTGAGGGCTAACTATGGCTACACCTTC.

The V call is TRBV10-3, the J call TRBJ2-1; D perhaps matches TRBD1 (6 bases). V was pared by 4 bases and J by 6 bases, with 10 bases between. The CDR3 has 13 amino acids. Germline V gene data show CDR1 as ENHRY and CDR2 as SYGVKD. This chain's CDR3 is CAISVLGGNEQFF. As DNA, the CDR3 is TGTGCCATCAGTGTTTTAGGGGGCAATGAGCAGTTCTTC.

The gene calls are TRBV19 and TRBJ2-7; D possibly matches TRBD1 or TRBD2 (6 bases each). Germline CDR1 reads LNHDA; CDR2 reads SQIVND (reference sequence). Deletions cut 5 bases from V and 0 bases from J, with 8 bases between. CDR3 size: 13 residues. The CDR3 sequence is CASSWGASYEQYF. DNA of the CDR3: TGTGCCAGTAGTTGGGGGGCCTCCTACGAGCAGTACTTC.

This clone was detected only once. The CDR3 region is CSVDVGWVNEQFF. CDR3 bases: TGCAGCGTTGACGTAGGGTGGGTCAATGAGCAGTTCTTC. This chain joins TRBV29-1 and TRBJ2-1; no clear D. Trimming shortened V by 3 bases and J by 6 bases, and 12 bases separated the two germline ends. This CDR3 comprises 13 residues. Germline assignment: CDR1 SQVTM and CDR2 ANQGSEA.

This chain joins TRBV28 and TRBJ2-7; D remains ambiguous. This CDR3 contains 12 residues. The germline CDR1 and CDR2 sequences are MDHEN and SYDVKM. Trimming took off 5 bases at V and 2 bases at J, with 7 bases between the two ends. In DNA form, the CDR3 reads TGTGCCAGCAGTCAAGGAGCCTACGAGCAGTACTTC. It specifies CASSQGAYEQYF.